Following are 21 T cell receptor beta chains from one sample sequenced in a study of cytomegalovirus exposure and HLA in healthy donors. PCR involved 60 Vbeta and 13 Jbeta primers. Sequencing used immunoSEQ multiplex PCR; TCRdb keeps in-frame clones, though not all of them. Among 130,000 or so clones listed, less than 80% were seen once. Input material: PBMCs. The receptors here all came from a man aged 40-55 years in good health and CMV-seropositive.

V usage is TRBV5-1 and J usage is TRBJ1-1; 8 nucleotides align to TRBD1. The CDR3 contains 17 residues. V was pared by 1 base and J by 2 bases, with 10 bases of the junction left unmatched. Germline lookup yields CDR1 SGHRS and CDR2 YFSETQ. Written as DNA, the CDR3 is TGCGCCAGCAGCTTGCAACCCTGGGACAGGCGTAACACTGAAGCTTTCTTT. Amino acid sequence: CASSLQPWDRRNTEAFF.

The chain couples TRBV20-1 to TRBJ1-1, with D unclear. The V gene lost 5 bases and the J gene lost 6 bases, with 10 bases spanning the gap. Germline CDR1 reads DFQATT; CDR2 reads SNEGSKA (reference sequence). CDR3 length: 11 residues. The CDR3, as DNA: TGCAGTGCTGGGCCCGGGGCTGAAGCTTTCTTT. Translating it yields CSAGPGAEAFF.

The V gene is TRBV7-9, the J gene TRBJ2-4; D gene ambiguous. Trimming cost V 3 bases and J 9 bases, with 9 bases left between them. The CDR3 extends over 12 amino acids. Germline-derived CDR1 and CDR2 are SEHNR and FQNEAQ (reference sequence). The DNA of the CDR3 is TGTGCCAGCAGCTTTCCCTCCGGCATTCAGTACTTC. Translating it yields CASSFPSGIQYF.

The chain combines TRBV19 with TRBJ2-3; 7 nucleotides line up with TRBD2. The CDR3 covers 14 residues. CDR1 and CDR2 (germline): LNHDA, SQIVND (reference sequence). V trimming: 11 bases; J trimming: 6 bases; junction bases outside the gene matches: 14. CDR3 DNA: TGTGCCGTATCTCAGGGAGGGCGATGGGATACGCAGTATTTT. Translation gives CAVSQGGRWDTQYF.

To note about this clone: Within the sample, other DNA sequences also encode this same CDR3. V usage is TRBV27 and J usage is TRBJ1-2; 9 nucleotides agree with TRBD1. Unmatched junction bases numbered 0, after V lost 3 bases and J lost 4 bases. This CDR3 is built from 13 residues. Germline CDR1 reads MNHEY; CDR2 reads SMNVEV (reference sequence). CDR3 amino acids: CASSLGQGYGYTF. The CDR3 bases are TGTGCCAGCAGTTTGGGACAGGGCTATGGCTACACCTTC.

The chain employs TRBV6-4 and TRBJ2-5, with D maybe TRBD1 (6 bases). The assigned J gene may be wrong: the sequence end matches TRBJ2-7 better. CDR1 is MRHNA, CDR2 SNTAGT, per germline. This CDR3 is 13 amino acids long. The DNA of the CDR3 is TGTGCCAGCAGTGACGGGACAAACGGCGAGCAGTACTTC. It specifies CASSDGTNGEQYF.

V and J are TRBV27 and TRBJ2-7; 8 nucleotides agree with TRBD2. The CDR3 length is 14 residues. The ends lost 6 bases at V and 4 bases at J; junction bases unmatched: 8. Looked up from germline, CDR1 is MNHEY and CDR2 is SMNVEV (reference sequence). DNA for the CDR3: TGTGCCAGCAGAGTCGCGGGGGGTGTTTACGAGCAGTACTTC. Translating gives CASRVAGGVYEQYF.

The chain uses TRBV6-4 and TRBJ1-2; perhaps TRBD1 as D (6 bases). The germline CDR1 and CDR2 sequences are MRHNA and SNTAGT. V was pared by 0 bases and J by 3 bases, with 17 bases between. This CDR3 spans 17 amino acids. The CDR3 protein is CASSDSIAGQSHYGYTF. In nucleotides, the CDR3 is TGTGCCAGCAGTGACTCGATAGCCGGACAGAGCCACTATGGCTACACCTTC.

CDR3 DNA: TGCGCCAGCAGCCAAGACCAACAGGGGGATGCCGGGGAGCTGTTTTTT. Protein sequence: CASSQDQQGDAGELFF. The chain carries TRBV4-1 and TRBJ2-2; 8 positions agree with TRBD1. This CDR3 comprises 16 residues. Trimming cost V 0 bases and J 6 bases; bases outside gene matches: 6. The germline V gene encodes CDR1 MGHRA and CDR2 YSYEKL.

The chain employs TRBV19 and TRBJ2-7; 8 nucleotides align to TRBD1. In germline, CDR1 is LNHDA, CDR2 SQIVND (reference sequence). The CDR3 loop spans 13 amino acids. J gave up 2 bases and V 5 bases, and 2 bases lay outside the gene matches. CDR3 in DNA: TGTGCCAGTAGTCCACAGGGGGCCTACGAGCAGTACTTC. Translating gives CASSPQGAYEQYF.

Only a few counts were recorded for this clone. CDR3 coding DNA: TGTGCCAGCTCACCAGACAGGGAATCATATGGCTACACCTTC. Translation: CASSPDRESYGYTF. The chain is built from TRBV18 and TRBJ1-2; 7 nucleotides match TRBD1. Germline values: CDR1 KGHSH, CDR2 LQKENI. V lost 2 bases and J lost 5; bases outside the gene matches: 5. This CDR3 has 14 residues.

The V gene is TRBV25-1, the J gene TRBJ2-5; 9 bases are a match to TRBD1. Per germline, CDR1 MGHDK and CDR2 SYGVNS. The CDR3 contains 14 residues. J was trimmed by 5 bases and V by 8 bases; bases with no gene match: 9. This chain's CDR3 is CASGIGTGFETQYF. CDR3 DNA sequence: TGTGCCAGCGGAATTGGGACAGGGTTTGAGACCCAGTACTTC. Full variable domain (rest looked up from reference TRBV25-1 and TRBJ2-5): EADIYQTPRYLVIGTGKKITLECSQTMGHDKMYWYQQDPGMELHLIHYSYGVNSTEKGDLSSESTVSRIRTEHFPLTLESARPSHTSQYLCASGIGTGFETQYFGPGTRLLVL.

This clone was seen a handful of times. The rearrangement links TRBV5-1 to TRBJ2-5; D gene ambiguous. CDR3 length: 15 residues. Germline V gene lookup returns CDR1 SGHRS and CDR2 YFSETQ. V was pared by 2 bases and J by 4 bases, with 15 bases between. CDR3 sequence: CASSLDVAVGETQYF. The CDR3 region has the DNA TGCGCCAGCAGCTTAGACGTAGCAGTAGGAGAGACCCAGTACTTC.

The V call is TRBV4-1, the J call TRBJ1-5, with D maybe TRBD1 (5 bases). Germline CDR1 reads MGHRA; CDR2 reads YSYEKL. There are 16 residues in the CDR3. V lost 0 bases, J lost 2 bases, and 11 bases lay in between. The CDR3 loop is CASSQDGGVRNQPQHF. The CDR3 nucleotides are TGCGCCAGCAGCCAAGACGGGGGTGTGCGCAATCAGCCCCAGCATTTT.

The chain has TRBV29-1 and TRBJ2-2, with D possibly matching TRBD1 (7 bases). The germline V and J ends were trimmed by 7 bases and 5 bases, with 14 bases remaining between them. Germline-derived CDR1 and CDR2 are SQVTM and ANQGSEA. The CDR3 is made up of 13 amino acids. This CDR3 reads CSAQGGRTGELFF. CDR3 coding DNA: TGCAGCGCTCAGGGGGGAAGGACCGGGGAGCTGTTTTTT.

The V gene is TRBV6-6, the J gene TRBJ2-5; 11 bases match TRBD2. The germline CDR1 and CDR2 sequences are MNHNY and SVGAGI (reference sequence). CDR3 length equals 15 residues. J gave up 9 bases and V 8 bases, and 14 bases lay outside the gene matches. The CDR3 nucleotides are TGTGCCAGCCACCCCGGGACTAGCGGTGAATTGGCCCAGTACTTC. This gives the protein CASHPGTSGELAQYF.

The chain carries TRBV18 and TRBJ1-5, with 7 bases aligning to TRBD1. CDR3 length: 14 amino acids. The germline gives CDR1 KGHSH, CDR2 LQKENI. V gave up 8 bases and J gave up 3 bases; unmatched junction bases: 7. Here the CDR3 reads CASTTGDNNQPQHF. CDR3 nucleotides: TGTGCCAGCACAACAGGGGACAACAATCAGCCCCAGCATTTT.

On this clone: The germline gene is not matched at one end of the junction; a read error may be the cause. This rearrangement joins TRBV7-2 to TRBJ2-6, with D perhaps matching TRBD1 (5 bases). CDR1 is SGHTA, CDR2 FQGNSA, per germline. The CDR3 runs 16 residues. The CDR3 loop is CASSLRPSSGANVPTF. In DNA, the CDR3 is TGTGCCAGCAGCCTCAGGCCCAGCTCTGGGGCCAACGTCCCGACTTTC.

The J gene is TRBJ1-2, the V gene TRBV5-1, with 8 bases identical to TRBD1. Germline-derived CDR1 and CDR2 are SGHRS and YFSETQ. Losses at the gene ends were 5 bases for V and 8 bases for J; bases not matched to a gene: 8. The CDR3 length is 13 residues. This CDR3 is CASSSGQGRGYTF. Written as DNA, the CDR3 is TGCGCCAGCAGTTCTGGACAGGGACGGGGCTACACCTTC.

DNA for the CDR3: TGTGCCAGCAGTTCGGGGATCTCAACTAATGAAAAACTGTTTTTT. Protein product: CASSSGISTNEKLFF. The J gene is TRBJ1-4, the V gene TRBV28, with no clear D. V was clipped by 4 bases and J by 0 bases, with 9 bases between them. Per the germline V gene, CDR1 is MDHEN and CDR2 is SYDVKM. The CDR3 length is 15 residues.

The CDR3 here is CASRDRGGVRNEKLFF. DNA for the CDR3: TGTGCCAGCAGGGACAGGGGGGGGGTTAGGAATGAAAAACTGTTTTTT. The chain couples TRBV28 to TRBJ1-4, with 10 bases identical to TRBD1. V shed 6 bases and J 5 bases; nucleotides not matched to a gene: 9. Germline loops: CDR1 MDHEN, CDR2 SYDVKM. This CDR3 has 16 amino acids. Looking up the rest from reference TRBV28 and TRBJ1-4 gives the full variable domain: DVKVTQSSRYLVKRTGEKVFLECVQDMDHENMFWYRQDPGLGLRLIYFSYDVKMKEKGDIPEGYSVSREKKERFSLILESASTNQTSMYLCASRDRGGVRNEKLFFGSGTQLSVL.